These 14 T cell receptor beta chains came from one sample sequenced in a study of siplizumab effects on memory and regulatory T cells. This table comes from immunoSEQ multiplex PCR, and its TCRdb copy is limited to in-frame clones, with some not included. The sample carries 50,000 or so clones, over 90% recorded once. The sequenced material came from CD8+ T cells sorted from blood. The receptors were sampled from a human donor in good health.

This CDR3 is CASRGTGELFF. CDR3 nucleotides: TGTGCCAGCAGAGGAACCGGGGAGCTGTTTTTT. The rearrangement joins TRBV9 to TRBJ2-2; D uncertain. The CDR3 runs to 11 residues. The germline gives CDR1 SGDLS, CDR2 YYNGEE. Between the trimmed V and J ends, which lost 5 bases and 5 bases, there was a span of 4 bases.

V gene TRBV4-1 combines with J gene TRBJ2-3; D possibly corresponds to TRBD1 (6 bases). The V gene's germline CDR1 is MGHRA and CDR2 YSYEKL. Trimming took 3 bases from V and 4 from J, leaving 14 bases between them. The CDR3 has 15 amino acids. The CDR3 DNA is TGCGCCAGCAGCCAGATAACAGGGATAGCAGATACGCAGTATTTT. As protein: CASSQITGIADTQYF.

The rearrangement uses TRBV6-4 and TRBJ2-3; possible D gene TRBD1, 5 bases. Germline CDR1 is MRHNA and CDR2 is SNTAGT. The length of the CDR3 is 16 residues. The germline V and J ends were trimmed by 0 bases and 0 bases, with 10 bases remaining between them. The CDR3 spells CASSDSTDSSTDTQYF. Here the CDR3 DNA reads TGTGCCAGCAGTGACTCGACAGATTCTAGCACAGATACGCAGTATTTT.

In nucleotides, the CDR3 is TGCAGCGTTGAGAGTGGGGAGGGAGCCTACGAGCAGTACTTC. Amino acid sequence: CSVESGEGAYEQYF. J is TRBJ2-7 and V is TRBV29-1; TRBD2 agrees at 7 bases. This CDR3 spans 14 amino acids. V lost 3 bases to trimming and J lost 2 bases; unmatched junction nucleotides: 7. CDR1 and CDR2 from the germline V gene are SQVTM and ANQGSEA.

V gene TRBV14 combines with J gene TRBJ2-4; TRBD2 matches at 10 bases. V dropped 4 bases and J dropped 7; count of bases not matched to a gene: 7. This CDR3 spans 15 amino acids. Looked up from germline, CDR1 is SGHDN and CDR2 is FVKESK. The CDR3 bases are TGTGCCAGCAGCCCGAGGGCTAGCGGGAGTAACATTCAGTACTTC. This encodes CASSPRASGSNIQYF.

The chain recombines TRBV7-3 with TRBJ2-2; weak D call: TRBD2 (6 bases). The CDR3 extends over 14 amino acids. V shed 0 bases and J shed 7 bases, with 9 bases lying between them. Germline lookup yields CDR1 SGHTA and CDR2 FQGTGA. For the CDR3, the DNA is TGTGCCAGCAGCTTAACCGGGAGAGACGGGGAGCTGTTTTTT. As protein: CASSLTGRDGELFF.

Of note for this clone: The junction differs from germline at one of its ends, possibly a read error. This chain uses TRBV7-7 with TRBJ2-1; the D is unclear. Germline CDR1 is SSHAT and CDR2 is FNYEAQ (reference sequence). The CDR3 totals 15 residues. The CDR3 DNA follows: TGTGCTAGCAGCCCCAACAGCGTTGGCTACAATGAGCAGTTCTTC. Encoded protein: CASSPNSVGYNEQFF.

The chain has TRBV5-1 and TRBJ1-1; weak D call: TRBD1 (5 bases). The CDR3 covers 14 residues. Germline CDR1 SGHRS, CDR2 YFSETQ. The germline V and J ends were trimmed by 0 bases and 4 bases, with 10 bases remaining between them. Written as DNA, the CDR3 is TGCGCCAGCAGCTTGGGAGCAGGGTTCACTGAAGCTTTCTTT. It codes for CASSLGAGFTEAFF.

The chain couples TRBV29-1 to TRBJ2-7; 8 bases fit TRBD2. The trim removed 3 bases at V and 0 bases at J, leaving 13 bases unmatched. The CDR3 contains 17 residues. From germline, CDR1 is SQVTM and CDR2 ANQGSEA. The CDR3 nucleotides are TGCAGCGTTGAGTCGTCCGGCTCGCGGGAGGTCTCCTACGAGCAGTACTTC. Protein product: CSVESSGSREVSYEQYF.

The gene calls are TRBV9 and TRBJ2-1; the D gene is possibly TRBD2 (6 bases). Germline V gene lookup returns CDR1 SGDLS and CDR2 YYNGEE. The V end was cut by 3 bases, the J end by 6 bases, with 19 bases between. The CDR3 is 16 residues long. CDR3 region: CASSASRRADPNEQFF. CDR3 nucleotide sequence: TGTGCCAGCAGCGCTAGCAGGAGGGCCGATCCCAATGAGCAGTTCTTC. The entire variable domain, with the rest obtained from reference TRBV9 and TRBJ2-1, is as follows: DSGVTQTPKHLITATGQRVTLRCSPRSGDLSVYWYQQSLDQGLQFLIQYYNGEERAKGNILERFSAQQFPDLHSELNLSSLELGDSALYFCASSASRRADPNEQFFGPGTRLTVL.

This clone was detected only once. V gene TRBV7-3 combines with J gene TRBJ2-2; the D gene is possibly TRBD2 (6 bases). The CDR3 consists of 17 residues. The V end lost 0 bases, the J end lost 0 bases, and 11 bases lay between the germline ends. In germline, CDR1 is SGHTA, CDR2 FQGTGA. CDR3 protein: CASSLTWGGANTGELFF. The CDR3 region has the DNA TGTGCCAGCAGCTTAACGTGGGGCGGGGCGAACACCGGGGAGCTGTTTTTT.

The V gene is TRBV7-2, the J gene TRBJ2-7; D is ambiguous. Germline CDR1 and CDR2: SGHTA and FQGNSA. CDR3 length: 14 residues. V shed 2 bases and J shed 0 bases, with 8 bases lying between them. CDR3 protein: CASSLTVDSYEQYF. CDR3 DNA sequence: TGTGCCAGCAGCTTAACGGTCGACTCCTACGAGCAGTACTTC.

This clone was seen only once. The chain is built from TRBV19 and TRBJ2-7; TRBD2 aligns across 9 bases. This CDR3 contains 16 residues. Germline values: CDR1 LNHDA, CDR2 SQIVND (reference sequence). V shed 5 bases and J 6 bases; nucleotides not matched to a gene: 14. The CDR3 DNA reads TGTGCCAGTAGTCCGCAGGGTTCAGCGGGAGGCTCCGAGCAGTACTTC. This encodes CASSPQGSAGGSEQYF.

CDR3 loop: CASRQPGQAGQPQHF. CDR3 coding DNA: TGCGCCAGCAGGCAACCGGGACAGGCCGGTCAGCCCCAGCATTTT. The chain is built from TRBV10-2 and TRBJ1-5; TRBD1 matches 8 bases. This CDR3 region has 15 residues. Germline CDR1 and CDR2: WSHSY and SAAADI. The ends lost 6 bases at V and 6 bases at J; junction bases unmatched: 10.